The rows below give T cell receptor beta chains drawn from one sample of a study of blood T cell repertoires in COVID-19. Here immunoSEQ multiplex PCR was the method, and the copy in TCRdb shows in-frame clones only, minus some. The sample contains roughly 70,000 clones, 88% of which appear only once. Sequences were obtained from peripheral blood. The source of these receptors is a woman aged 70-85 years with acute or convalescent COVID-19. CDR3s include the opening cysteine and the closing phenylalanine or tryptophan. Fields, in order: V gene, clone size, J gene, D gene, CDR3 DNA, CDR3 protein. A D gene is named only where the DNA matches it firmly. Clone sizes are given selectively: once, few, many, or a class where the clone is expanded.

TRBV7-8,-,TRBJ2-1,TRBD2,TGTGCCAGCAGCCCTTTAGCGGGAGAGCCCAATGAGCAGTTCTTC,CASSPLAGEPNEQFF
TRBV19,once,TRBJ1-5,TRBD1,TGTGCCAGTAAAGGGACAGGTTATCAGCCCCAGCATTTT,CASKGTGYQPQHF
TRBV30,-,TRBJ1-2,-,TGTGCCTGGAGTGACCGGGGGGGGTTTTCCTATGGCTACACCTTC,CAWSDRGGFSYGYTF
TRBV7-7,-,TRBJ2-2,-,TGTGCTAGCAGCCCGGACAGTCTTTTCACCGGGGAGCTGTTTTTT,CASSPDSLFTGELFF
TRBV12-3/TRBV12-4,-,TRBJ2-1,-,TGTGCCAGCAGTTTTCGGAATGAGCAGTTCTTC,CASSFRNEQFF
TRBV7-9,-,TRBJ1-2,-,TGTGCCAGCAGCTTACAGGGAACGGATGGCTACACCTTC,CASSLQGTDGYTF
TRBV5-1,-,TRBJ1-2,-,TGCGCCAGCAGCTTGAATCGTAACTATGGCTACACCTTC,CASSLNRNYGYTF
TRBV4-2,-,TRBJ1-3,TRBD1,TGTGCCAGCAGCGAAAGCCGGGACAGGGGAAACACCATATATTTT,CASSESRDRGNTIYF
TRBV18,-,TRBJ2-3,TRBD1,TGTGCCACTCACAGGGGGATCACAGATACGCAGTATTTT,CATHRGITDTQYF
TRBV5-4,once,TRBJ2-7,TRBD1,TGTGCCAGCAGCAAATGGGACAGTTACGAGCAGTACTTC,CASSKWDSYEQYF
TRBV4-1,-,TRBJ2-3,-,TGCGCCAGCAGCCTCCAAGCCCAGGGCACAGATACGCAGTATTTT,CASSLQAQGTDTQYF
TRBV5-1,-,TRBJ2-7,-,TGCGCCAGCAGCTACTCCATGTCGGCAGGGGCAGGCGAGCAGTACTTC,CASSYSMSAGAGEQYF
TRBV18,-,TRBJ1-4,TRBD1,TGTGCCAGCTCACTACGGGACAGCGAAAAACTGTTTTTT,CASSLRDSEKLFF
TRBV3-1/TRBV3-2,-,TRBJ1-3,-,TGTGCCAGCAGCCAGGGGGCAGAAGGAAACACCATATATTTT,CASSQGAEGNTIYF
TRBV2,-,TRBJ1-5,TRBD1,TGTGCCAGCAGTCCACAGGGGACCACCAATCAGCCCCAGCATTTT,CASSPQGTTNQPQHF
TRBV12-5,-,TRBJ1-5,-,TGTGCTAGTGGGGGAGGCAATCAGCCCCAGCATTTT,CASGGGNQPQHF
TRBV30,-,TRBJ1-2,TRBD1,TGTGCCTGGAGTGTTGGGACAGTGGGATATGGCTACACCTTC,CAWSVGTVGYGYTF
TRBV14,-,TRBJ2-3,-,TGTGCCAGCAGCCAAGGGTTGACAAATACGCAGTATTTT,CASSQGLTNTQYF
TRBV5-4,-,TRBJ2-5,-,TGTGCCAGCAGTTGGGACTCAGCACAAGAGACCCAGTACTTC,CASSWDSAQETQYF
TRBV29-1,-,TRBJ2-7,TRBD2,TGCAGCGTCGAAACCGGGACTAGCGGCTACGAGCAGTACTTC,CSVETGTSGYEQYF
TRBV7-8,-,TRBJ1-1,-,TGTGCCAGCAGCTTGGTCGTCAGGGCTGAAGCTTTCTTT,CASSLVVRAEAFF
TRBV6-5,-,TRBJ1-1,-,TGTGCCAGCAGAACGTACGGGGCTGAAGCTTTCTTT,CASRTYGAEAFF
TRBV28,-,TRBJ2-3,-,TGTGCCAGCAGTTTCCAGGGAACAGATACGCAGTATTTT,CASSFQGTDTQYF
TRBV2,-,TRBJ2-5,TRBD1,TGTGCCAGCATTGGAGGAGGAGGGACAGGGCAAGAGACCCAGTACTTC,CASIGGGGTGQETQYF
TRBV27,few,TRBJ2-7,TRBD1,TGTGCCAGCAGTTTAGAACAGGGGCTGGTCGAGCAGTACTTC,CASSLEQGLVEQYF
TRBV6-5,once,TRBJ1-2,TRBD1,TGTGCCAGCAGTTTATTAGACAGGGGTGGCTACACCTTC,CASSLLDRGGYTF
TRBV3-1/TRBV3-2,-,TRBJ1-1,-,TGTGCCAGCAGCTTACAGAGGGGGATCACTGAAGCTTTCTTT,CASSLQRGITEAFF
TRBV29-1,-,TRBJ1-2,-,TGCAGCGTTGAAGGGGCCGGGGATGGCTACACCTTC,CSVEGAGDGYTF